This TCR beta chain emerged from a study of T-cell memory formation after mild COVID-19. One entry per CDR3 protein results from TCRdb running MiXCR on the 5' RACE reads. The sample has 350,000 to 500,000 distinct CDR3 sequences, 23% seen once; the top ten hold approximately 14%. The CDR3 loop spans 16 amino acids. J gave up 8 bases and V 5 bases, and 15 bases lay outside the gene matches. The chain joins TRBV12-3 or TRBV12-4 to TRBJ2-1, with 7 bases aligning to TRBD2. The sample comprised PBMCs or a T cell subset sorted from them (not recorded which). This TCR was recovered from an adult woman who had mild COVID-19 (a few samples of this study predate the infection). Cell type and time point are not known. CDR3 sequence: CASSPPPTSRVDEQFF. For the CDR3, the DNA is TGTGCCAGCAGTCCGCCACCGACTAGCCGGGTCGATGAGCAGTTCTTC.